This T cell receptor (beta chain) was observed in a study of blood T cell repertoires in COVID-19. As for the study in general: Researchers got acute and convalescent COVID-19 samples from the United States, Italy and Spain.

Measured with immunoSEQ multiplex PCR; TCRdb has only the in-frame clones, and not every one. The table shows just under 250,000 clones, with 75% to 90% occurring only once. The clonotype originates from a woman under 40 who had recovered from COVID-19. Sequenced material: PBMCs or T cells enriched from blood (not recorded which).

The CDR3 protein is CATFPHSNQPQHF. DNA of the CDR3: TGTGCCACTTTTCCACATAGCAATCAGCCCCAGCATTTT. The chain combines TRBV28 with TRBJ1-5, with D unclear. The V end lost 10 bases, the J end lost 0 bases, and 10 bases lay between the germline ends. Germline values: CDR1 MDHEN, CDR2 SYDVKM. The length of the CDR3 is 13 residues.